These T cell receptor beta chains were read from a single sample in a study of OX40 agonist ivuxolimab in advanced cancers. Clones were read by immunoSEQ multiplex PCR, and TCRdb kept only the in-frame ones, dropping some. The data contain fewer than 45,000 clones, approximately 90% of them singletons. Sequences were derived from CD4+ or CD8+ T cells sorted from blood, sampled in a trial of the OX40 agonist ivuxolimab. These receptors were taken from an adult with an advanced solid tumor such as melanoma, head and neck, liver or kidney cancer. Each CDR3 is given with its conserved first and last residue. The D gene is left open where the match is weak. Where a row states a size, it is once, few, many or the class of an expanded clone; other rows omit it.

J: TRBJ2-7; size: -; D: -; V: TRBV29-1; CDR3: CSVKLGYEQYF; DNA: TGCAGCGTCAAACTAGGCTACGAGCAGTACTTC
J: TRBJ1-5; size: -; D: TRBD1; V: TRBV14; CDR3: CASSQPRQGPPQPQHF; DNA: TGTGCCAGCAGCCAACCACGACAGGGCCCCCCTCAGCCCCAGCATTTT
J: TRBJ1-2; size: -; D: -; V: TRBV10-3; CDR3: CAITGENYGYTF; DNA: TGTGCCATCACGGGGGAGAACTATGGCTACACCTTC
J: TRBJ1-2; size: -; D: -; V: TRBV2; CDR3: CASSIPRDGSNYGYTF; DNA: TGTGCCAGCAGTATACCCCGGGACGGCTCTAACTATGGCTACACCTTC
J: TRBJ2-3; size: once; D: TRBD2; V: TRBV9; CDR3: CASSITSGGGDTQYF; DNA: TGTGCCAGCAGCATAACTAGCGGGGGCGGGGATACGCAGTATTTT
J: TRBJ1-2; size: -; D: TRBD1; V: TRBV28; CDR3: CASSLEEGGQAGYTF; DNA: TGTGCCAGCAGTTTAGAAGAGGGTGGACAGGCCGGCTACACCTTC
J: TRBJ2-5; size: once; D: -; V: TRBV29-1; CDR3: CSVEVPRAQETQYF; DNA: TGCAGCGTTGAAGTCCCCAGGGCCCAAGAGACCCAGTACTTC
J: TRBJ2-3; size: once; D: -; V: TRBV9; CDR3: CASSTITDTQYF; DNA: TGTGCCAGCAGCACAATCACAGATACGCAGTATTTT
J: TRBJ1-2; size: -; D: TRBD1; V: TRBV2; CDR3: CASRQTGSYGYTF; DNA: TGTGCCAGCAGGCAGACAGGGTCGTATGGCTACACCTTC
J: TRBJ2-1; size: -; D: TRBD2; V: TRBV9; CDR3: CASSGGLGVSGEQFF; DNA: TGTGCCAGCAGCGGGGGACTAGGTGTTTCCGGTGAGCAGTTCTTC